This entry lists 14 T cell receptor beta chains sequenced from one sample in a study of cytomegalovirus exposure and HLA in healthy donors. Vbeta (60) and Jbeta (13) primers were used in the PCR. Some clones are missing from TCRdb's copy, which holds only in-frame ones; the method was immunoSEQ multiplex PCR. The sample carries 150,000 or so clones, over 60% recorded once. Sequencing input: PBMCs. The receptor set was obtained from a male donor in good health and CMV-seronegative.

The rearrangement uses TRBV4-3 and TRBJ1-2; no clear D. With 5 bases removed from V and 2 bases from J, the gap between germline ends came to 9 bases. CDR1 and CDR2 from the germline V gene are LGHNA and YSLEER. This CDR3 has 13 residues. As DNA, the CDR3 is TGCGCCAGCAGCTATGACGGGAACTATGGCTACACCTTC. Translated, it gives CASSYDGNYGYTF.

The chain links TRBV10-2 to TRBJ2-3; 8 positions match TRBD2. The V segment lost 4 bases and the J segment 4 bases; nucleotides outside the gene matches: 1. From germline, CDR1 is WSHSY and CDR2 SAAADI. This CDR3 is 13 amino acids long. This CDR3 is CASSAGGADTQYF. The CDR3 nucleotides are TGCGCCAGCAGTGCCGGGGGGGCAGATACGCAGTATTTT.

The chain couples TRBV10-1 to TRBJ2-7; 9 bases agree with TRBD1. With 9 bases clipped from V and 0 bases from J, the junction kept 3 bases outside the gene matches. Germline V gene lookup returns CDR1 WNHNN and CDR2 SYGVQD (reference sequence). CDR3 size: 13 residues. The CDR3 spells CARGDRDSYEQYF. CDR3 nucleotides: TGCGCCAGGGGGGACAGGGACTCCTACGAGCAGTACTTC.

The sample holds a few counts of this clone. The genes are TRBV6-6 and TRBJ1-1; no clear D gene. Germline V gene sequence: CDR1 MNHNY, CDR2 SVGAGI (reference sequence). The CDR3 covers 12 residues. V lost 10 bases and J lost 4, with 13 bases in between. The CDR3 protein is CATYARATEAFF. Here the CDR3 DNA reads TGTGCCACCTATGCGAGGGCCACTGAAGCTTTCTTT.

This clone has just a few counts. V usage is TRBV15 and J usage is TRBJ1-1; D is unclear. The CDR3 contains 14 residues. V was shortened by 0 bases and J by 6 bases, with 11 bases between the two germline ends. Per the germline V gene, CDR1 is LNHNV and CDR2 is YYDKDF (reference sequence). In DNA, the CDR3 is TGTGCCACCAGCAGAGATCCCATGTACTCTGAAGCTTTCTTT. It yields the protein CATSRDPMYSEAFF.

This chain connects TRBV4-3 to TRBJ1-2; D unresolved. This CDR3 comprises 15 residues. The germline V and J ends were trimmed by 1 base and 8 bases, with 17 bases remaining between them. Germline CDR1 and CDR2: LGHNA and YSLEER. The chain's CDR3 is CASSQGYGEGGGYTF. CDR3 DNA: TGCGCCAGCAGCCAAGGTTACGGGGAAGGAGGCGGCTACACCTTC.

This chain uses TRBV28 with TRBJ1-5; D is perhaps TRBD1 (6 bases). CDR3 size: 15 residues. Looked up from germline, CDR1 is MDHEN and CDR2 is SYDVKM. The V gene lost 6 bases and the J gene lost 1 base, with 13 bases spanning the gap. The DNA for the CDR3 is TGTGCCAGCAGATTTAGGACAGTGAGCAATCAGCCCCAGCATTTT. It translates to CASRFRTVSNQPQHF.

The chain has TRBV5-8 and TRBJ2-1, with D possibly TRBD1 on 5 matching bases. The germline V gene has CDR1 SGHTS and CDR2 YDEGEE. Trimming cost V 2 bases and J 2 bases, with 11 bases left between them. The CDR3 contains 15 residues. As DNA, the CDR3 is TGTGCCAGCAGCTTAGCCGACAGCACCTACAATGAGCAGTTCTTC. Translation: CASSLADSTYNEQFF. Combining the CDR3 with reference TRBV5-8 and TRBJ2-1 gives the whole variable domain EAGVTQSPTHLIKTRGQQATLRCSPISGHTSVYWYQQALGLGLQFLLWYDEGEERNRGNFPPRFSGRQFPNYSSELNVNALELEDSALYLCASSLADSTYNEQFFGPGTRLTVL.

The genes are TRBV28 and TRBJ1-4; no clear D gene. The CDR3 runs 13 residues. V was shortened by 9 bases and J by 8 bases, with 16 bases between the two germline ends. CDR1 and CDR2 from the germline V gene are MDHEN and SYDVKM. CDR3 sequence: CASQSGVQEKLFF. The CDR3 coding sequence is TGTGCCAGTCAGAGTGGAGTGCAGGAAAAACTGTTTTTT.

This clone was picked up a small number of times. The chain couples TRBV29-1 to TRBJ2-2; TRBD2 matches at 9 bases. Germline loops: CDR1 SQVTM, CDR2 ANQGSEA. CDR3 length: 15 residues. The ends lost 3 bases at V and 5 bases at J; junction bases unmatched: 7. The CDR3 DNA sequence: TGCAGCGTTGATATGGGCGGGAGGGGTACCGGGGAGCTGTTTTTT. As protein: CSVDMGGRGTGELFF.

The chain has TRBV4-1 and TRBJ1-6; D ambiguous. V dropped 3 bases and J dropped 10 bases, with 10 bases sitting between them. Looked up from germline, CDR1 is MGHRA and CDR2 is YSYEKL. This CDR3 comprises 13 residues. CDR3 protein: CASSHTRRSPLHF. DNA of the CDR3: TGCGCCAGCAGCCACACCCGGAGGTCACCCCTCCACTTT.

Written as DNA, the CDR3 is TGTGCCAGCAGCCCCGGGACAATGACGTCGCCCCAGCATTTT. This sequence encodes CASSPGTMTSPQHF. V gene TRBV7-8 combines with J gene TRBJ1-5, with D possibly matching TRBD1 (6 bases). V lost 5 bases, J lost 9 bases, and 17 bases lay in between. The germline V gene has CDR1 SGHVS and CDR2 FQNEAQ. There are 14 residues in the CDR3.

This chain joins TRBV11-2 and TRBJ2-5; the match to TRBD2 covers 8 bases. The CDR3 length is 14 residues. The J segment lost 5 bases and the V segment lost 3 bases, leaving 5 bases of the junction unmatched. Germline V lookup: CDR1 SGHAT, CDR2 FQNNGV. The CDR3 DNA reads TGTGCCAGCAGCTTCGGGGGGGCGTCGGAGACCCAGTACTTC. Protein sequence: CASSFGGASETQYF.

The table lists this clone with a count of one. The chain has TRBV11-3 and TRBJ2-1, with 8 bases identical to TRBD2. Looked up from germline, CDR1 is SGHNT and CDR2 is YENEEA. V gave up 1 base and J gave up 4 bases; unmatched junction bases: 3. The CDR3 is made up of 15 amino acids. The CDR3 is CASSLGTSGYNEQFF. The DNA for the CDR3 is TGTGCCAGCAGCTTAGGAACTAGCGGATACAATGAGCAGTTCTTC.